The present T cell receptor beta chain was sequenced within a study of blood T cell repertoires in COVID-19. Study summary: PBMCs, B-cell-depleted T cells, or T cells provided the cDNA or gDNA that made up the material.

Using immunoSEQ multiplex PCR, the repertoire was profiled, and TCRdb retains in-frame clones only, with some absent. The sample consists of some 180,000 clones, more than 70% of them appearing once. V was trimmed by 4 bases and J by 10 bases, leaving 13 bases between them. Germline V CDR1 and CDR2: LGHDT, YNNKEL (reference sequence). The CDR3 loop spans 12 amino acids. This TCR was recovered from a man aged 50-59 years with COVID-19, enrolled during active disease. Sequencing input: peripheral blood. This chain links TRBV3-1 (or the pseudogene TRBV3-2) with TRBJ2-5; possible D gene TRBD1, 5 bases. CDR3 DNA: TGTGCCAGCAGCCCAGGGCCCAACGACCAGTACTTC. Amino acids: CASSPGPNDQYF.